The next 29 T cell receptor beta chains were all read from a single sample in a study of tumor and adjacent non-tumor tissue in lung cancer. TCRbeta libraries were built with three rounds of nested PCR, modified from ARM-PCR. MiXCR, applied by TCRdb to the multiplex PCR reads, yields one record per CDR3 protein. The table records over 130,000 distinct CDR3 sequences, approximately 72% of them present only once. RNA was extracted from bulk tissue without any cell sorting. What was sequenced was lung tumor tissue. The receptors were sampled from a man between 60 and 75 years old with small cell lung cancer.

This clonotype was found a few times. One end of the junction fails to match germline, which may point to a read error. The V call is TRBV20-1, the J call TRBJ1-1; D gene uncertain. Germline CDR1 reads DFQATT; CDR2 reads SNEGSKA (reference sequence). This CDR3 has 16 residues. The CDR3 region is CSAREPSGRPNTEVFF. The CDR3 DNA reads as TGCAGTGCTAGAGAGCCCTCGGGGAGACCGAACACTGAAGTTTTCTTT.

This chain connects TRBV7-9 to TRBJ2-7; a weak D match, TRBD2 (5 bases). The CDR3 has 14 amino acids. The germline CDR1 and CDR2 sequences are SEHNR and FQNEAQ (reference sequence). The ends were cut back, 1 base at V and 3 bases at J, with 10 bases in the middle. CDR3 amino acids: CASSLDGGGYEQYV. CDR3 nucleotides: TGTGCCAGCAGCTTAGACGGCGGAGGCTACGAGCAGTACGTC.

The genes are TRBV20-1 and TRBJ2-4; D possibly corresponds to TRBD2 (6 bases). CDR3 size: 15 residues. Per the germline V gene, CDR1 is DFQATT and CDR2 is SNEGSKA (reference sequence). Trimming removed 3 bases at V and 2 bases at J, with 14 bases between. The chain's CDR3 is CSASLTSRTKNIQYF. Written as DNA, the CDR3 is TGCAGTGCTAGTCTTACTAGCAGAACCAAAAACATTCAGTACTTC.

The chain employs TRBV20-1 and TRBJ1-1, with unresolved D. CDR1 DFQATT and CDR2 SNEGSKA come from the germline V gene (reference sequence). V gave up 5 bases and J gave up 10 bases, with 17 bases separating them. The CDR3 is 12 amino acids. Here the CDR3 DNA reads TGCAGTGCTGGAGGTCCAACTTTGGGAGCTTTCTTT. Its translation is CSAGGPTLGAFF.

On this clonotype itself: Possible read error: a much larger clone is one base away. The chain has TRBV4-2 and TRBJ1-4; 7 bases line up with TRBD1. Germline V gene sequence: CDR1 LGHNA, CDR2 YNFKEQ. The CDR3 sequence is 17 residues long. The trim removed 5 bases at V and 0 bases at J, leaving 9 bases unmatched. Here the CDR3 DNA reads TGTGCCAGCAGCTACCGGACAGGCGAAGCAACTAATGAAAAACTGTTTTTT. Translation gives CASSYRTGEATNEKLFF.

Ten or more counts support this clonotype. This rearrangement joins TRBV12-3 or TRBV12-4 to TRBJ2-1; tentatively, D is TRBD2 (6 bases). This CDR3 has 16 residues. Trimming stripped 7 bases from V and 3 bases from J, with 19 bases between. The CDR3 is CASTPPAGTHYNEQFF. The CDR3 DNA reads as TGTGCCAGCACCCCCCCCGCGGGAACTCACTACAATGAGCAGTTCTTC.

This clonotype was picked up a small number of times. The chain recombines TRBV6-5 with TRBJ2-3; 15 bases align to TRBD2. The CDR3 is 15 residues long. J gave up 7 bases and V 6 bases, and 5 bases lay outside the gene matches. Germline CDR1 reads MNHEY; CDR2 reads SVGAGI. The CDR3 spells CASRRTSGRENTQYF. DNA for the CDR3: TGTGCCAGCAGGAGGACTAGCGGGAGGGAAAATACGCAGTATTTT.

Worth noting for this clonotype: One end of the junction does not line up with germline, which may come from a read error. The rearrangement uses TRBV6-1 and TRBJ2-3; D is unresolved. CDR1 and CDR2 from the germline V gene are MNHNS and SASEGT. This CDR3 comprises 11 residues. The CDR3 DNA reads TGTGCCAGCACTGTAGAAGATACACAGTATTTT. Protein product: CASTVEDTQYF.

This clonotype came up once. This CDR3 is missing its conserved last phenylalanine or tryptophan, likely due to a read error. The chain uses TRBV4-1 and TRBJ2-1; 14 bases are shared with TRBD2. The CDR3 covers 16 residues. Looked up from germline, CDR1 is MGHRA and CDR2 is YSYEKL. The CDR3 bases are TGCGCCAGGAGCCAGACCGGGACTAGCGGGAGTTTTGAGCAGTTCTTA. Protein: CARSQTGTSGSFEQFL.

As to this clonotype: Its ends do not fully match the called genes, so a read error is possible. The chain recombines TRBV20-1 with TRBJ1-5; TRBD1 might be the D (5 bases). This CDR3 has 14 residues. Germline V gene lookup returns CDR1 DFQATT and CDR2 SNEGSKA (reference sequence). The CDR3 sequence: CNARREGPPQPQHF. As DNA, the CDR3 is TGCAATGCTAGAAGGGAGGGACCCCCTCAGCCCCAGCATTTT.

This clonotype was found many times. The chain carries TRBV20-1 and TRBJ2-5; 14 nucleotides agree with TRBD2. From germline, CDR1 is DFQATT and CDR2 SNEGSKA (reference sequence). V trimming: 3 bases; J trimming: 4 bases; junction bases outside the gene matches: 1. The CDR3 has 14 residues. CDR3 region: CSARGTSGRETQYF. CDR3 in DNA: TGCAGTGCTAGGGGGACTAGCGGGAGAGAGACCCAGTACTTC.

Of note for this clonotype: At one end, the junction sequence differs from germline, possibly due to a read error. V and J are TRBV12-3 or TRBV12-4 and TRBJ2-5; the D is unclear. The CDR3 loop spans 14 amino acids. The DNA of the CDR3 is TGTGCCACCAGTTTGCCAGGAATCGGTGTGACCCAGTACTTC. This gives the protein CATSLPGIGVTQYF.

The chain joins TRBV29-1 to TRBJ2-5; no clear D gene. Germline lookup yields CDR1 SQVTM and CDR2 ANQGSEA. V lost 5 bases, J lost 7 bases, and 20 bases lay in between. The length of the CDR3 is 14 residues. This CDR3 reads CSVSLSLRSGTQYF. DNA of the CDR3: TGCAGCGTTTCCCTCTCATTGAGATCGGGGACCCAGTACTTC.

On this clonotype: One end of the junction is discordant with germline, which a read error may explain. This chain links TRBV11-2 with TRBJ2-3; perhaps TRBD2 as D (6 bases). The CDR3 is 13 residues long. Germline CDR1 is SGHAT and CDR2 is FQNNGV. This chain's CDR3 is CASSYTSTDTPYF. Written as DNA, the CDR3 is TGCGCCAGCAGCTATACTAGCACAGATACGCCGTATTTT.

A remark on this clonotype: At one end, the junction sequence differs from germline, possibly due to a read error. The chain couples TRBV2 to TRBJ1-6, with D possibly matching TRBD1 (5 bases). The V gene's germline CDR1 is SNHLY and CDR2 FYNNEI. The CDR3 loop spans 14 amino acids. The CDR3 loop reads CASRTGQTGSPPHF. The CDR3 DNA is TGTGCCAGCAGGACCGGACAAACCGGTTCACCCCCCCACTTT. The full variable domain, rest sourced from reference TRBV2 and TRBJ1-6, is EPEVTQTPSHQVTQMGQEVILRCVPISNHLYFYWYRQILGQKVEFLVSFYNNEISEKSEIFDDQFSVERPDGSNFTLKIRSTKLEDSAMYFCASRTGQTGSPPHFGNGTRLTVT.

The CDR3 reads CASSLSAAGGFFEQYF. CDR3 bases: TGTGCCAGCAGCTTATCAGCTGCCGGGGGCTTCTTCGAGCAGTACTTC. This chain joins TRBV11-2 and TRBJ2-7; either TRBD1 or TRBD2 may supply D (6 bases each). The CDR3 has 16 residues. V shed 2 bases and J shed 6 bases, with 20 bases lying between them. Looked up from germline, CDR1 is SGHAT and CDR2 is FQNNGV.

As concerns this clonotype: A junction end diverges from the germline sequence, so it may reflect a read error. The gene calls are TRBV11-1 and TRBJ2-3; 9 bases align to TRBD2. Germline values: CDR1 SGHAT, CDR2 FQDESV (reference sequence). The CDR3 has 18 residues. CDR3 region: CVSSLRGTSWFDTDTQYF. The CDR3 DNA follows: TGTGTCAGCAGCTTACGAGGGACTAGCTGGTTCGACACAGATACGCAGTATTTT.

With respect to this clonotype: The germline gene is not matched at one end of the junction; a read error may be the cause. The rearrangement uses TRBV28 and TRBJ1-3, with TRBD1 as a possible D gene (5 bases). The CDR3 sequence is 14 residues long. The germline gives CDR1 MDHEN, CDR2 SYDVKM. DNA for the CDR3: TGTGTCAGCAACCCTGGGGGCTCTGGAAACACCATATATTTT. It yields the protein CVSNPGGSGNTIYF.

This clonotype was detected a few times. Being one base from a much bigger clone, this may be a read error. The genes are TRBV5-6 and TRBJ1-2; no clear D gene. CDR1 and CDR2 (germline): SGHDT, YYEEEE. The CDR3 length is 14 residues. The chain's CDR3 is CAGSLAPVIAGYTF. The DNA of the CDR3 is TGTGCCGGCAGCCTTGCCCCCGTGATCGCTGGCTACACCTTC.

With regard to this clonotype: Sequence at one end of the junction differs from germline and may be a read error. The genes are TRBV11-1 and TRBJ2-1; 7 bases line up with TRBD1. The V gene's germline CDR1 is SGHAT and CDR2 FQDESV (reference sequence). The CDR3 loop spans 15 amino acids. As DNA, the CDR3 is TGTGTCAGCAGAAAAGCTAGGGGGCGATACAATGAGCAGTTCTTC. This encodes CVSRKARGRYNEQFF. The whole variable domain, filled in from reference TRBV11-1 and TRBJ2-1, reads EAEVAQSPRYKITEKSQAVAFWCDPISGHATLYWYRQILGQGPELLVQFQDESVVDDSQLPKDRFSAERLKGVDSTLKIQPAELGDSAMYLCVSRKARGRYNEQFFGPGTRLTVL.

This clonotype was observed at least ten times. The chain is built from TRBV28 and TRBJ1-3; 9 positions agree with TRBD1. CDR1 MDHEN and CDR2 SYDVKM come from the germline V gene. V lost 3 bases, J lost 4 bases, and 7 bases stayed unmatched. The CDR3 is made up of 16 amino acids. The CDR3 region is CASSLLDRGIGNTIYF. In DNA, the CDR3 is TGTGCCAGCAGTTTGCTGGACAGGGGAATCGGAAACACCATATATTTT.

Points on this clonotype: The CDR3 does not end in the conserved phenylalanine or tryptophan, so this is likely a read error. The rearrangement uses TRBV6-1 and TRBJ2-1; 7 nucleotides match TRBD1. This CDR3 spans 16 amino acids. V lost 9 bases to trimming and J lost 0 bases; unmatched junction nucleotides: 11. From germline, CDR1 is MNHNS and CDR2 SASEGT. The CDR3 nucleotides are TGTGCCAGTAGTTTCCGACAGGGCCTCTCCTACAATGAGCAGTTCGTC. Encoded protein: CASSFRQGLSYNEQFV.

This clonotype came up a few times. V is TRBV12-3 or TRBV12-4 and J is TRBJ2-1, with 9 bases matching TRBD2. The trim removed 7 bases at V and 7 bases at J, leaving 8 bases unmatched. CDR3 length: 14 residues. The chain's CDR3 is CASTIAGVVNEQFF. The CDR3 DNA reads TGTGCCAGCACCATAGCGGGAGTAGTGAATGAGCAGTTCTTC.

This clonotype was recorded at least ten times. The rearrangement links TRBV20-1 to TRBJ2-3, with D unclear. CDR1 is DFQATT, CDR2 SNEGSKA, per germline (reference sequence). V was pared by 2 bases and J by 0 bases, with 3 bases between. The CDR3 runs 12 residues. CDR3 loop: CSARYSTDTQYF. In nucleotides, the CDR3 is TGCAGTGCTAGATACAGCACAGATACGCAGTATTTT.

Notes on this clonotype: One end of the junction varies from germline; a read error may be responsible. The V call is TRBV20-1, the J call TRBJ2-1, with 12 nucleotides matching TRBD2. There are 16 residues in the CDR3. Germline values: CDR1 DFQATT, CDR2 SNEGSKA (reference sequence). CDR3 nucleotides: TGCAGTGCTAGGACTAGCGGGAGATTCTCCTACAATGAGCGGTTCTTT. It codes for CSARTSGRFSYNERFF.

A remark on this clonotype: A single base separates this from a much larger clone, so it may be a read error. V gene TRBV11-3 combines with J gene TRBJ1-3; no definite D call. Per germline, CDR1 SGHNT and CDR2 YENEEA. The CDR3 length is 12 residues. Trimming left V 1 base short and J 8 bases short, with 6 bases between. CDR3 sequence (DNA): TGTGCCAGCAGCTTAGTGGGATACACCATATATTTT. Protein sequence: CASSLVGYTIYF.

The chain joins TRBV9 to TRBJ2-7; 8 nucleotides match TRBD2. The CDR3 is made up of 15 amino acids. V was clipped by 0 bases and J by 2 bases; unmatched bases: 4. CDR1 is SGDLS and CDR2 is YYNGEE in the germline V gene. The CDR3 loop reads CASSVGAGGPYEQYF. The CDR3 region has the DNA TGTGCCAGCAGCGTAGGTGCGGGAGGCCCCTACGAGCAGTACTTC.

The chain combines TRBV28 with TRBJ1-1; no clear D. V lost 10 bases, J lost 10 bases, and 16 bases lay in between. The CDR3 totals 11 residues. Germline CDR1 reads MDHEN; CDR2 reads SYDVKM. In DNA, the CDR3 is TGTGCCACCAACGGACTGGGGATAGCTTTCTTT. It is translated as CATNGLGIAFF. Variable domain in full (rest from reference TRBV28 and TRBJ1-1): DVKVTQSSRYLVKRTGEKVFLECVQDMDHENMFWYRQDPGLGLRLIYFSYDVKMKEKGDIPEGYSVSREKKERFSLILESASTNQTSMYLCATNGLGIAFFGQGTRLTVV.

A note on this clonotype: Its ends do not fully match the called genes, so a read error is possible. The CDR3 loop is CSIEDGSRSGLKAFF. The CDR3 DNA reads TGCAGCATTGAGGATGGGTCGCGCTCGGGTCTAAAGGCTTTCTTT. V usage is TRBV29-1 and J usage is TRBJ1-1; no reliable D call. The CDR3 consists of 15 residues. The germline CDR1 and CDR2 sequences are SQVTM and ANQGSEA. Complete variable domain (other parts from reference TRBV29-1 and TRBJ1-1): SAVISQKPSRDICQRGTSLTIQCQVDSQVTMMFWYRQQPGQSLTLIATANQGSEATYESGFVIDKFPISRPNLTFSTLTVSNMSPEDSSIYLCSIEDGSRSGLKAFFGQGTRLTVV.